This T cell receptor beta chain derives from a study of memory CD4+ T cells and cytomegalovirus serostatus. The count of this clone is one. The assay was immunoSEQ multiplex PCR, and TCRdb's table has in-frame clones only and misses some. The table lists 80,000 or so clones, around four fifths of them singletons. The sort gate was single viable CD3+CD4+CD8-CD45RO+ cells for memory CD4+ T cells. CDR3 length equals 15 residues. Per germline, CDR1 SGDLS and CDR2 YYNGEE. V lost 0 bases and J lost 4, with 12 bases in between. This clonotype was sampled from an adult in good health and CMV-seropositive. The sample comprised memory CD4+ T cells from blood. The rearrangement uses TRBV9 and TRBJ2-3; D call uncertain. The CDR3 DNA follows: TGTGCCAGCAGCGTAGGTGTCCCTCATTCAGATACGCAGTATTTT. Amino acids: CASSVGVPHSDTQYF.